The source of this TCR beta chain is a study of blood T cell repertoires in COVID-19. Study context: Sites in the United States, Italy and Spain provided acute and convalescent COVID-19 samples. T cells, B-cell-depleted T cells, or PBMCs supplied cDNA or gDNA.

The V and J ends lost 4 bases and 5 bases respectively, with 12 bases between them. CDR3 length: 13 residues. The germline V gene encodes CDR1 SGHRS and CDR2 YFSETQ. Per the original methods: Amplification of reference gene primers was used by the study to estimate nucleated cell counts. TCRdb's copy holds only in-frame clones and misses some; the assay was immunoSEQ multiplex PCR. V, J and clone size reflect that table, while D and trimming were determined from the DNA. The sample shows hundreds of thousands of clones, 86% of them seen only once. Sequenced sample: peripheral blood. V and J are TRBV5-1 and TRBJ2-5, with D maybe TRBD2 (6 bases). The TCR comes from a woman aged 25 to 39 with active or convalescent COVID-19. The CDR3 loop reads CASSEWGRETQYF. CDR3 DNA sequence: TGCGCCAGCAGCGAGTGGGGGAGGGAGACCCAGTACTTC.